This T cell receptor (beta chain) was found in a study of blood T cell repertoires in COVID-19. Overall study context: There were acute and convalescent COVID-19 samples, and they came from the United States, Italy and Spain. PBMCs, B-cell-depleted T cells, or T cells provided the cDNA or gDNA that made up the material.

Per the authors' pipeline: Reference gene primer amplification gave estimated nucleated cell counts. Some clones are missing from TCRdb's copy, which holds only in-frame ones; the method was immunoSEQ multiplex PCR. The DNA gave D and trimming, while V, J and clone size come from that table. The sample has around 250,000 clones, about four fifths seen once; the top ten hold about 3.4%. The table lists this clone with a count of one. The sequence was collected from a woman aged 18 to 35 with acute or convalescent COVID-19. The sample was peripheral blood.

DNA for the CDR3: TGTGCCAGTAGTATCATGGGACAACAGCCCCAGCATTTT. As protein: CASSIMGQQPQHF. The chain carries TRBV19 and TRBJ1-5; perhaps TRBD1 as D (6 bases). The length of the CDR3 is 13 residues. Germline lookup yields CDR1 LNHDA and CDR2 SQIVND (reference sequence). Trimming took 3 bases from V and 7 from J, leaving 10 bases between them. The full variable domain, completed using reference TRBV19 and TRBJ1-5, is DGGITQSPKYLFRKEGQNVTLSCEQNLNHDAMYWYRQDPGQGLRLIYYSQIVNDFQKGDIAEGYSVSREKKESFPLTVTSAQKNPTAFYLCASSIMGQQPQHFGDGTRLSIL.